These 29 T cell receptor beta chains share one sample of origin, sequenced in a study of blood T cells in healthy people across ages. The authors ran a second PCR of about 6 to 11 cycles using a sample-barcoded 5' primer and a J-beta primer mix. TCRdb reprocessed the 5' RACE reads via MiXCR and lists one record per CDR3 protein. The sample carries around 2 million distinct CDR3 sequences, around 40% recorded once. What was sequenced was blood. These receptors were taken from a human donor in good health.

V and J are TRBV2 and TRBJ1-2; D is uncertain. The CDR3 totals 15 residues. Trimming stripped 6 bases from V and 4 bases from J, with 18 bases between. Per the germline V gene, CDR1 is SNHLY and CDR2 is FYNNEI. For the CDR3, the DNA is TGTGCCAGCAGGTTGTCAGGAATAGAGGGCTATGGCTACACCTTC. Its translation is CASRLSGIEGYGYTF.

This clonotype came up a few times. The chain is built from TRBV13 and TRBJ1-5; no firm D call. Germline V CDR1 and CDR2: PRHDT, FYEKMQ (reference sequence). V lost 7 bases to trimming and J lost 1 base, with 8 bases between them. The CDR3 has 13 amino acids. In nucleotides, the CDR3 is TGTGCCAGCACCTTCGGGAGCAATCAGCCCCAGCATTTT. As protein: CASTFGSNQPQHF.

J is TRBJ2-3 and V is TRBV4-2; no clear D. In germline, CDR1 is LGHNA, CDR2 YNFKEQ. V gave up 1 base and J gave up 7 bases, with 18 bases separating them. The CDR3 extends over 16 amino acids. DNA of the CDR3: TGTGCCAGCAGCCAAGTAATTGGCGCCCGGAGACATACGCAGTATTTT. This encodes CASSQVIGARRHTQYF.

On this clonotype: A read error may explain this, as a much larger clone is one base away. The V and J genes are TRBV12-3 or TRBV12-4 and TRBJ2-7, with a possible D match to TRBD1 (6 bases). The CDR3 is 13 residues long. The DNA for the CDR3 is TGTGCCAGCAGAACGGACAGCTCCTACGGGCAGTACTTC. Its protein product is CASRTDSSYGQYF.

The V and J genes are TRBV20-1 and TRBJ2-4, with D hard to call. With the DNA end fitting TRBJ2-7 better, the J assignment may be wrong. The length of the CDR3 is 14 residues. From germline, CDR1 is DFQATT and CDR2 SNEGSKA (reference sequence). CDR3 protein: CSARDRQAVYEQYF. DNA of the CDR3: TGCAGTGCTAGAGATCGCCAGGCAGTTTACGAGCAGTACTTC.

With regard to this clonotype: Relative to the germline gene, one junction end is altered; a read error may explain this. V usage is TRBV24-1 and J usage is TRBJ2-1, with 14 bases aligning to TRBD2. This CDR3 spans 18 amino acids. Germline V CDR1 and CDR2: KGHDR, SFDVKD. CDR3: CAASDQRTSGGTYNEQFF. The CDR3 DNA reads as TGTGCCGCCAGTGACCAGAGGACTAGCGGGGGGACCTACAATGAGCAGTTCTTC.

This rearrangement joins TRBV4-2 to TRBJ1-2, with 9 bases aligning to TRBD1. The CDR3 has 18 residues. J lost 5 bases, V lost 0 bases, and 13 bases had no gene match. Germline CDR1 and CDR2: LGHNA and YNFKEQ. The CDR3 loop is CASSQDQSSGTGYYGYTF. The CDR3 nucleotides are TGTGCCAGCAGCCAAGATCAATCTTCCGGGACAGGGTATTATGGCTACACCTTC.

The chain employs TRBV7-2 and TRBJ2-1, with D possibly TRBD2 on 6 matching bases. The V gene's germline CDR1 is SGHTA and CDR2 FQGNSA. This CDR3 spans 14 amino acids. The V end lost 5 bases, the J end lost 7 bases, and 15 bases lay between the germline ends. The CDR3 DNA reads TGTGCCAGCAGCCGGCGACTAGTCAGGAATGAGCAGTTCTTC. Its translation is CASSRRLVRNEQFF. Drawing the rest from reference TRBV7-2 and TRBJ2-1, the complete variable domain is GAGVSQSPSNKVTEKGKDVELRCDPISGHTALYWYRQSLGQGLEFLIYFQGNSAPDKSGLPSDRFSAERTGGSVSTLTIQRTQQEDSAVYLCASSRRLVRNEQFFGPGTRLTVL.

The table lists this clonotype with a few counts. The rearrangement uses TRBV28 and TRBJ1-5, with 7 bases that match TRBD1. The germline CDR1 and CDR2 sequences are MDHEN and SYDVKM. The junction had 16 bases not matched to a gene; V was cut back by 8 bases and J by 0 bases. This CDR3 has 18 amino acids. The CDR3 nucleotides read TGTGCCAGCGCCTCTTCGGGACAGACACTGTATAGCAATCAGCCCCAGCATTTT. Its protein product is CASASSGQTLYSNQPQHF.

The rearrangement joins TRBV20-1 to TRBJ2-1, with 7 positions matching TRBD2. This CDR3 has 14 residues. The junction had 9 bases not matched to a gene; V was cut back by 3 bases and J by 7 bases. The germline V gene encodes CDR1 DFQATT and CDR2 SNEGSKA (reference sequence). The CDR3 region has the DNA TGCAGTGCTAGCGCCCCCCCCGGGGGGAATGAGCAGTTCTTC. Its protein product is CSASAPPGGNEQFF.

This clonotype was seen a few times. The genes are TRBV20-1 and TRBJ1-1; D is perhaps TRBD1 (6 bases). This CDR3 is 14 amino acids long. CDR1 and CDR2 (germline): DFQATT, SNEGSKA (reference sequence). Trimming left V 7 bases short and J 2 bases short, with 17 bases between. As DNA, the CDR3 is TGCAGTGTGTGGGACAACCAAATCAACACTGAAGCTTTCTTT. It translates to CSVWDNQINTEAFF.

This chain uses TRBV5-1 with TRBJ1-1; no definite D call. Germline CDR1 SGHRS, CDR2 YFSETQ. Trimming cost V 6 bases and J 5 bases, with 14 bases left between them. The CDR3 extends over 13 amino acids. CDR3 sequence: CASMPEVKTEAFF. CDR3 sequence (DNA): TGCGCCAGCATGCCGGAAGTTAAGACTGAAGCTTTCTTT.

This clonotype was seen many times. Relative to the germline gene, one junction end is altered; a read error may explain this. The V gene is TRBV5-1, the J gene TRBJ2-5, with 9 bases identical to TRBD2. The CDR3 extends over 14 amino acids. Germline V CDR1 and CDR2: SGHRS, YFSETQ. CDR3 sequence (DNA): TGTGCCAGCAGCTTAACTGCGGGGGGGGAGACCCAGTACTTC. Translating gives CASSLTAGGETQYF.

The chain employs TRBV27 and TRBJ2-2, with 14 bases matching TRBD2. Per the germline V gene, CDR1 is MNHEY and CDR2 is SMNVEV (reference sequence). There are 20 residues in the CDR3. The J segment lost 5 bases and the V segment lost 2 bases, leaving 13 bases of the junction unmatched. CDR3 in amino acids: CASSLLGTSGGWKGTGELFF. As DNA, the CDR3 is TGTGCCAGCAGTTTACTTGGGACTAGCGGGGGTTGGAAGGGGACCGGGGAGCTGTTTTTT.

This chain joins TRBV28 and TRBJ2-1; 9 positions match TRBD2. J gave up 10 bases and V 2 bases, and 15 bases lay outside the gene matches. Germline loops: CDR1 MDHEN, CDR2 SYDVKM. CDR3 length: 17 residues. The CDR3, as DNA: TGTGCCAGCAGTTTAGTTAGCGGGGGCTTTAAGCCCAAGGAGCAGTTCTTC. It is translated as CASSLVSGGFKPKEQFF. Filled out from reference TRBV28 and TRBJ2-1, the complete variable domain reads DVKVTQSSRYLVKRTGEKVFLECVQDMDHENMFWYRQDPGLGLRLIYFSYDVKMKEKGDIPEGYSVSREKKERFSLILESASTNQTSMYLCASSLVSGGFKPKEQFFGPGTRLTVL.

This clonotype was seen a few times. V and J are TRBV5-1 and TRBJ2-1; tentatively, D is TRBD2 (5 bases). The V end was cut by 3 bases, the J end by 6 bases, with 19 bases between. The germline gives CDR1 SGHRS, CDR2 YFSETQ. The CDR3 length is 16 residues. The CDR3 nucleotides are TGCGCCAGCAGCTCCCGTGGGGTAGCGAGAAGCAATGAGCAGTTCTTC. This codes for CASSSRGVARSNEQFF.

The V call is TRBV12-3 or TRBV12-4, the J call TRBJ2-5; 8 nucleotides line up with TRBD1. This CDR3 has 15 residues. Trimming took 3 bases from V and 6 from J; bases not matched to a gene: 9. The CDR3 protein is CASSFTGTGGKTQYF. In DNA, the CDR3 is TGTGCCAGCAGTTTTACGGGGACAGGAGGGAAGACCCAGTACTTC.

This chain uses TRBV20-1 with TRBJ2-1, with D maybe TRBD2 (6 bases). Between the trimmed V and J ends, which lost 6 bases and 0 bases, there was a span of 18 bases. The CDR3 covers 16 residues. Germline loops: CDR1 DFQATT, CDR2 SNEGSKA (reference sequence). The CDR3 DNA follows: TGCAGTGCCCAGCGGCGCGGGATAGGCTCCTACAATGAGCAGTTCTTC. This translates into CSAQRRGIGSYNEQFF.

This clonotype was seen a few times. The chain has TRBV12-3 or TRBV12-4 and TRBJ1-5; unclear D gene. V lost 6 bases and J 1 base, leaving 13 bases between the germline ends. CDR3 length: 15 residues. The CDR3 protein is CASSRETSSNQPQHF. CDR3 DNA: TGTGCCAGCAGCCGTGAGACCTCGAGCAATCAGCCCCAGCATTTT.

This clonotype was picked up a small number of times. The chain couples TRBV7-6 to TRBJ2-4; 7 bases are a match to TRBD1. Germline V gene data show CDR1 as SGHVS and CDR2 as FNYEAQ. V lost 5 bases, J lost 7 bases, and 8 bases stayed unmatched. The CDR3 runs to 14 residues. DNA of the CDR3: TGTGCCAGCAGCCGCCTTGACAGGGAGAACATTCAGTACTTC. It translates to CASSRLDRENIQYF.

The chain links TRBV2 to TRBJ2-6; 8 bases match TRBD2. V shed 0 bases and J 2 bases; nucleotides not matched to a gene: 0. Germline values: CDR1 SNHLY, CDR2 FYNNEI. The CDR3 is made up of 16 amino acids. The CDR3 reads CASSEAAGAGANVLTF. For the CDR3, the DNA is TGTGCCAGCAGTGAAGCAGCGGGGGCTGGGGCCAACGTCCTGACTTTC.

This clonotype came up a few times. V and J are TRBV7-2 and TRBJ1-5, with TRBD1 matching 8 bases. V lost 5 bases to trimming and J lost 2 bases; unmatched junction nucleotides: 2. CDR3 length equals 14 residues. Germline V gene data show CDR1 as SGHTA and CDR2 as FQGNSA. The CDR3 loop is CASSAGQGNQPQHF. The CDR3 DNA reads as TGTGCCAGCAGCGCGGGACAGGGCAATCAGCCCCAGCATTTT.

This clonotype was counted a few times. The V gene is TRBV7-2, the J gene TRBJ1-2; TRBD1 might be the D (5 bases). Germline assignment: CDR1 SGHTA and CDR2 FQGNSA. The CDR3 consists of 13 residues. The V end was cut by 3 bases, the J end by 4 bases, with 9 bases between. The CDR3 DNA reads as TGTGCCAGCAGCTTGGGGGACGGCTATGGCTACACCTTC. Its translation: CASSLGDGYGYTF. Combining the CDR3 with reference TRBV7-2 and TRBJ1-2 gives the whole variable domain GAGVSQSPSNKVTEKGKDVELRCDPISGHTALYWYRQSLGQGLEFLIYFQGNSAPDKSGLPSDRFSAERTGGSVSTLTIQRTQQEDSAVYLCASSLGDGYGYTFGSGTRLTVV.

The table lists this clonotype with a few counts. CDR3: CSASRGPTYEQYF. DNA of the CDR3: TGCAGTGCTAGCCGAGGGCCTACCTACGAGCAGTACTTC. The rearrangement uses TRBV20-1 and TRBJ2-7; weak D call: TRBD2 (5 bases). Germline-derived CDR1 and CDR2 are DFQATT and SNEGSKA (reference sequence). V lost 3 bases to trimming and J lost 2 bases, with 11 bases between them. This CDR3 is built from 13 residues.

This clonotype was counted a few times. The CDR3 is CASSLEYSGGDKGYNEQFF. As DNA, the CDR3 is TGTGCCAGCAGCTTAGAATATAGCGGGGGGGATAAAGGCTACAATGAGCAGTTCTTC. The chain links TRBV11-2 to TRBJ2-1, with 11 bases lining up with TRBD2. The germline gives CDR1 SGHAT, CDR2 FQNNGV. V was pared by 0 bases and J by 3 bases, with 10 bases of the junction left unmatched. The CDR3 consists of 19 residues.

This clonotype showed up just a few times. CDR3: CASSSRDASSEQYF. The CDR3 DNA reads as TGTGCCAGCAGCTCCCGCGATGCCTCGTCCGAGCAGTACTTC. The genes are TRBV5-6 and TRBJ2-7; D is uncertain. The CDR3 runs to 14 residues. Trimming left V 3 bases short and J 6 bases short, with 16 bases between. Germline CDR1 and CDR2: SGHDT and YYEEEE.

This clonotype turned up a few times. The chain uses TRBV7-9 and TRBJ2-7; a possible D gene is TRBD2 (7 bases). V gave up 6 bases and J gave up 4 bases, with 16 bases separating them. The CDR3 spans 14 residues. Germline V gene data show CDR1 as SEHNR and CDR2 as FQNEAQ (reference sequence). Here the CDR3 reads CASSIGGGRYEQYF. CDR3 DNA sequence: TGTGCCAGCAGTATAGGGGGGGGTCGGTACGAGCAGTACTTC.

The chain couples TRBV6-5 to TRBJ1-3; D not resolved. In germline, CDR1 is MNHEY, CDR2 SVGAGI. Trimming took 2 bases from V and 4 from J, leaving 12 bases between them. CDR3 size: 15 residues. In nucleotides, the CDR3 is TGTGCCAGCAGTTACACGTTAAGTAGAGGAAACACCATATATTTT. Residues: CASSYTLSRGNTIYF.

The chain employs TRBV12-3 or TRBV12-4 and TRBJ2-3, with D tentatively TRBD1 (6 bases). This CDR3 contains 14 residues. The V gene lost 5 bases and the J gene lost 4 bases, with 13 bases spanning the gap. CDR3 sequence reads: CASSTTGWADTQYF. In DNA form, the CDR3 reads TGTGCCAGCAGTACTACAGGGTGGGCAGATACGCAGTATTTT.